The rows below give T cell receptor beta chains drawn from one sample of a study of cytomegalovirus exposure and HLA in healthy donors. Measured with immunoSEQ multiplex PCR; TCRdb has only the in-frame clones, and not every one. The sample contains around 97,000 clones, about 81% of which appear only once. The specimen sequenced was PBMCs. The receptors originated from a man in his forties in good health and CMV-seropositive. The CDR3 runs from the conserved cysteine through the conserved F or W. Each record gives: J gene, D gene, clone size, V gene, CDR3 length, CDR3 protein, CDR3 DNA. A D gene is named only where the DNA matches it firmly. Clone size, where shown, is once, few, many, or a class for clones that have expanded.

>TRBJ2-1|TRBD1|-|TRBV5-1|16
CASSSGTGGSYNEQFF
TGCGCCAGCAGCAGCGGGACAGGGGGCTCCTACAATGAGCAGTTCTTC
>TRBJ1-2|-|-|TRBV2|15
CASNEQGLSNYGYTF
TGTGCCAGCAACGAACAGGGCCTCAGTAACTATGGCTACACCTTC
>TRBJ2-1|TRBD1|once|TRBV6-5|16
CASSYAGGSPYNEQFF
TGTGCCAGCAGTTACGCAGGGGGCAGCCCCTACAATGAGCAGTTCTTC
>TRBJ1-1|-|-|TRBV10-3|14
CAISEKEGPAEAFF
TGTGCCATCAGTGAGAAAGAGGGTCCCGCTGAAGCTTTCTTT
>TRBJ2-7|TRBD1|-|TRBV7-9|13
CASSTNQGAEQYF
TGTGCCAGCAGCACGAACCAGGGGGCCGAGCAGTACTTC
>TRBJ2-7|-|-|TRBV28|16
CASSYSIGDTDYEQYF
TGTGCCAGCAGTTATTCGATAGGGGACACCGACTACGAGCAGTACTTC
>TRBJ1-2|-|-|TRBV6-5|14
CASSYSGAPYGYTF
TGTGCCAGCAGTTACTCCGGAGCGCCCTATGGCTACACCTTC
>TRBJ1-2|-|-|TRBV9|15
CASSVDPVSNYGYTF
TGTGCCAGCAGCGTAGACCCGGTTTCTAACTATGGCTACACCTTC
>TRBJ1-2|TRBD1|-|TRBV19|15
CASTETGYLNYGYTF
TGTGCCAGTACCGAGACAGGGTATCTTAACTATGGCTACACCTTC
>TRBJ2-5|TRBD2|-|TRBV18|13
CASRRGVQETQYF
TGTGCCAGTCGCCGGGGGGTCCAAGAGACCCAGTACTTC
>TRBJ2-1|TRBD2|-|TRBV7-8|15
CASSQGLAAPNEQFF
TGTGCCAGCAGCCAGGGACTAGCGGCACCCAATGAGCAGTTCTTC
>TRBJ1-1|TRBD1|-|TRBV6-1|14
CASSEEGAGTEAFF
TGTGCCAGCAGTGAAGAGGGGGCAGGCACTGAAGCTTTCTTT
>TRBJ1-5|-|few|TRBV7-6|13
CASSLEDGQPQHF
TGTGCCAGCAGCCTCGAGGATGGTCAGCCCCAGCATTTT
>TRBJ1-4|-|once|TRBV21-1|14
CASSTEGGLEKLFF
TGTGCCAGCAGCACTGAAGGGGGCCTTGAAAAACTGTTTTTT
>TRBJ2-5|TRBD1|-|TRBV5-1|14
CASSFGQGGETQYF
TGCGCCAGCAGCTTTGGACAGGGAGGTGAGACCCAGTACTTC
>TRBJ1-4|-|few|TRBV2|14
CARTGGSPGEKLFF
TGTGCCAGAACGGGGGGATCACCCGGGGAAAAACTGTTTTTT
>TRBJ1-1|-|-|TRBV5-1|15
CASSLEGGVNTEAFF
TGCGCCAGCAGCTTGGAGGGGGGGGTGAACACTGAAGCTTTCTTT
>TRBJ1-2|TRBD1|-|TRBV5-1|15
CASSLGDRGPYGYTF
TGCGCCAGCAGCTTGGGGGACAGGGGACCCTATGGCTACACCTTC
>TRBJ2-2|TRBD2|-|TRBV19|15
CASLGLAGGTGELFF
TGTGCCAGTCTAGGACTAGCGGGGGGGACCGGGGAGCTGTTTTTT
>TRBJ1-2|TRBD1|-|TRBV2|12
CASSTTGGGYTF
TGTGCCAGCAGTACAACAGGGGGAGGCTACACCTTC
>TRBJ1-1|-|-|TRBV27|13
CASSARGSTEAFF
TGTGCCAGCAGTGCCCGAGGTTCCACTGAAGCTTTCTTT
>TRBJ2-3|TRBD1|-|TRBV5-1|18
CASSWDSLGTVSTDTQYF
TGCGCCAGCAGCTGGGATTCCCTTGGGACAGTTAGCACAGATACGCAGTATTTT
>TRBJ1-2|TRBD1|-|TRBV28|16
CASSLVGGQGSYGYTF
TGTGCCAGCAGTTTAGTTGGAGGACAGGGCAGCTATGGCTACACCTTC
>TRBJ1-1|TRBD1|-|TRBV7-9|14
CASSLNLGQAEAFF
TGTGCCAGCAGCTTAAACTTGGGACAGGCGGAAGCTTTCTTT
>TRBJ1-1|-|-|TRBV5-1|12
CASSLGPGEAFF
TGCGCCAGCAGCTTGGGGCCGGGGGAAGCTTTCTTT
>TRBJ1-2|-|-|TRBV2|13
CASGLRSYYGYTF
TGTGCCAGCGGGCTCCGAAGCTACTATGGCTACACCTTC
>TRBJ1-2|-|-|TRBV4-2|15
CASSQDTGPIYGYTF
TGTGCCAGCAGCCAAGATACAGGGCCCATCTATGGCTACACCTTC
>TRBJ2-7|TRBD2|-|TRBV6-5|15
CASTLRAGASYEQYF
TGTGCCAGCACCCTACGAGCGGGGGCCTCCTACGAGCAGTACTTC
>TRBJ2-1|TRBD1|-|TRBV9|15
CASSVVDRGQDEQFF
TGTGCCAGCAGCGTAGTGGACAGGGGGCAGGATGAGCAGTTCTTC
>TRBJ2-1|TRBD2|-|TRBV6-5|16
CASSYRLAGPINEQFF
TGTGCCAGCAGTTATAGACTAGCGGGACCTATTAATGAGCAGTTCTTC
>TRBJ1-3|-|-|TRBV14|16
CASSTPGEISGNTIYF
TGTGCCAGCAGCACGCCAGGGGAGATCTCTGGAAACACCATATATTTT
>TRBJ1-2|-|-|TRBV4-1|17
CASSQEGLPRISYGYTF
TGCGCCAGCAGCCAAGAGGGACTCCCGAGGATATCCTATGGCTACACCTTC
>TRBJ2-6|-|medium-sized|TRBV27|15
CASRMAGVGANVLTF
TGTGCCAGCAGGATGGCAGGGGTAGGGGCCAACGTCCTGACTTTC
>TRBJ1-5|-|-|TRBV30|15
CAWRGNDGRNQPQHF
TGTGCCTGGAGGGGAAACGACGGGAGAAATCAGCCCCAGCATTTT
>TRBJ2-7|-|-|TRBV27|18
CASSHLSRGAIGFYEQYF
TGTGCCAGCAGCCACCTCTCCCGGGGGGCTATTGGATTCTACGAGCAGTACTTC
>TRBJ1-6|-|-|TRBV6-1|15
CASRGDAGSLSPLHF
TGTGCCAGCAGGGGGGATGCGGGGTCCCTCTCACCCCTCCACTTT
>TRBJ2-3|TRBD2|-|TRBV11-2|16
CASSSPERGGTDTQYF
TGTGCCAGCAGCTCCCCCGAGCGGGGGGGGACAGATACGCAGTATTTT
>TRBJ1-4|TRBD1|-|TRBV7-9|14
CASSSQGAVEKLFF
TGTGCCAGCAGCTCCCAGGGGGCGGTCGAAAAACTGTTTTTT
>TRBJ2-3|-|-|TRBV10-2|13
CATWRPPGNTQYF
TGCGCCACCTGGCGCCCCCCAGGCAATACGCAGTATTTT
>TRBJ1-2|-|-|TRBV2|14
CASRVRQNTYGYTF
TGTGCCAGCAGGGTCAGACAGAACACCTATGGCTACACCTTC
>TRBJ1-4|-|-|TRBV20-1|11
CSARDPPGLFF
TGCAGTGCTAGAGATCCCCCGGGACTGTTTTTT
>TRBJ2-1|-|-|TRBV5-8|18
CASSSPIKTGSSYNEQFF
TGTGCCAGCAGCTCCCCTATTAAGACAGGTAGCTCCTACAATGAGCAGTTCTTC
>TRBJ2-7|TRBD1|-|TRBV5-1|15
CASSTGTGSLYEQYF
TGCGCCAGCAGCACAGGGACAGGGAGCCTCTACGAGCAGTACTTC
>TRBJ1-6|TRBD1|-|TRBV5-1|14
CASSVQGEGSPLHF
TGCGCCAGCAGCGTACAGGGGGAAGGTTCACCCCTCCACTTT
>TRBJ2-2|-|-|TRBV19|15
CASRVPGQNTGELFF
TGTGCCAGTAGAGTTCCGGGACAGAACACCGGGGAGCTGTTTTTT